Listed below are T cell receptor beta chains from one sample, sequenced in a study of neoadjuvant nivolumab and ipilimumab in lung cancer. Some clones are missing from TCRdb's copy, which holds only in-frame ones; the method was immunoSEQ multiplex PCR. The sample records 24,000 or so clones, approximately 80% being singletons. This specimen consisted of peripheral blood, obtained before neoadjuvant nivolumab, alone or with ipilimumab. These receptors originate from an adult with non-small cell lung cancer. Both conserved end residues are part of each CDR3. A D gene is named only where the DNA matches it firmly. A clone size is listed for some rows: how often the clone was seen (once, few, many), or a class if it is expanded.

.,.,TRBJ1-6,TRBV7-3,TGTGCCAGCAGCTTAACTGGGGGGGGCAGTCGCTCTAATTCACCCCTCCACTTT,CASSLTGGGSRSNSPLHF
.,.,TRBJ1-2,TRBV6-1,TGTGCCAGCAGTGAATTAGAGGCCGTCGGGACGAGGTATGGCTACACCTTC,CASSELEAVGTRYGYTF
.,.,TRBJ2-3,TRBV7-6,TGTGCCAGCAGCGGCCAGTGGGACACAGATACGCAGTATTTT,CASSGQWDTDTQYF
.,.,TRBJ2-7,TRBV2,TGTGCCAGCAGTGGGCTTACGAACTACGAGCAGTACTTC,CASSGLTNYEQYF
.,TRBD1,TRBJ2-1,TRBV7-9,TGTGCCAGCAGCGAACAGGGGGCCCGCTACAATGAGCAGTTCTTC,CASSEQGARYNEQFF
.,.,TRBJ1-6,TRBV9,TGTGCCAGCAGCGTAGGGGTGAAGGGGGGCTCACCCCTCCACTTT,CASSVGVKGGSPLHF
few,.,TRBJ1-5,TRBV11-3,TGTGCCAGCAGCTTCCCCCCTGATGGGGGCCAGCATTTT,CASSFPPDGGQHF
.,.,TRBJ2-2,TRBV7-6,TGTGCCAGCAGCTCGAGAGGGGGCGGGGAGCTGTTTTTT,CASSSRGGGELFF
.,TRBD2,TRBJ2-7,TRBV10-3,TGTGCCATCAGTGGACGGGGGGTATCCTACGAGCAGTACTTC,CAISGRGVSYEQYF
once,TRBD1,TRBJ1-1,TRBV5-1,TGCGCCAGCAGCCCTGGACAGGGGGGTTCGAACACTGAAGCTTTCTTT,CASSPGQGGSNTEAFF
.,.,TRBJ1-4,TRBV5-5,TGTGCCAGCAGCTTGGGACAGGTCAATGAAAAACTGTTTTTT,CASSLGQVNEKLFF
.,.,TRBJ1-5,TRBV18,TGTGCCAGCTCACTCGTGGGCAGAGTCTATAGCAATCAGCCCCAGCATTTT,CASSLVGRVYSNQPQHF
.,TRBD2,TRBJ2-1,TRBV7-2,TGTGCCAGCAGCTTAAACGGGGGGGCCGTTCATGAGCAGTTCTTC,CASSLNGGAVHEQFF
.,TRBD1,TRBJ1-6,TRBV5-6,TGTGCCAGCAGCCGCCGGGACAGAAATTCACCCCTCCACTTT,CASSRRDRNSPLHF
.,.,TRBJ2-1,TRBV29-1,TGCAGCGTTTCTCGTACGGGAGCCCGTTGGGGTGAGCAGTTCTTC,CSVSRTGARWGEQFF
.,TRBD1,TRBJ2-7,TRBV11-2,TGTGCCAGCAGCTCAAGGGACAGGTCCTTCTACGAGCAGTACTTC,CASSSRDRSFYEQYF
.,.,TRBJ2-5,TRBV5-5,TGTGCCAGCAGCTTGGCCCGGACAGGGAGGGCAGAGACCCAGTACTTC,CASSLARTGRAETQYF
.,.,TRBJ1-5,TRBV19,TGTGCCAGTAGTATATTCCTCGGGGGGGCCGATCAGCCCCAGCATTTT,CASSIFLGGADQPQHF
.,.,TRBJ2-7,TRBV6-1,TGTGCCAGCAGTGAGGCGACAGCCTACGAGCAGTACTTC,CASSEATAYEQYF
.,TRBD1,TRBJ1-1,TRBV5-1,TGCGCCAGCAGCTTGGGACAGGGAGGGACTGAAGCTTTCTTT,CASSLGQGGTEAFF
.,.,TRBJ2-3,TRBV6-1,TGTGCCAGCATCCTTGACGCCTCACCCACAGATACGCAGTATTTT,CASILDASPTDTQYF
few,TRBD1,TRBJ1-1,TRBV7-3,TGTGCCAGCAGCCCACAGGGGTGGAGCACTGAAGCTTTCTTT,CASSPQGWSTEAFF
few,.,TRBJ1-1,TRBV9,TGTGCCAGCAGCGTAGAGCCAGGGCTGAACACTGAAGCTTTCTTT,CASSVEPGLNTEAFF
.,TRBD1,TRBJ1-2,TRBV14,TGTGCCAGCAGCCTGCGCCCAACCCGGACAGGGAATTCTGGCTACACCTTC,CASSLRPTRTGNSGYTF
.,TRBD1,TRBJ1-6,TRBV28,TGTGCCAGCAGACCCTCGACAGGGAGTAATTCACCCCTCCACTTT,CASRPSTGSNSPLHF
once,.,TRBJ1-1,TRBV5-5,TGTGCCAGCAGCTTTGGAGTCGACCACAGGGTCGCTGAAGCTTTCTTT,CASSFGVDHRVAEAFF
.,TRBD1,TRBJ1-5,TRBV7-9,TGTGCCAGCAGCTTAGCAGGGGGCGGTCAGCCCCAGCATTTT,CASSLAGGGQPQHF
.,TRBD2,TRBJ2-5,TRBV6-5,TGTGCCAGCCTCACTAGCGGGGGAGAGACCCAGTACTTC,CASLTSGGETQYF
.,TRBD2,TRBJ2-1,TRBV5-1,TGCGCCAGCACCGTACTAGCGGGGGCGGACAATGAGCAGTTCTTC,CASTVLAGADNEQFF
.,TRBD1,TRBJ2-5,TRBV5-4,TGTGCCAGCAGCTCGGGACAGCAAGAGACCCAGTACTTC,CASSSGQQETQYF
.,TRBD2,TRBJ2-3,TRBV5-1,TGCGCCAGCAGCTTCGCTAGCGGGGGGGGCACAGATACGCAGTATTTT,CASSFASGGGTDTQYF
.,.,TRBJ1-6,TRBV18,TGTGCCAGCTCACCAGACAGAAATTCACCCCTCCACTTT,CASSPDRNSPLHF
few,.,TRBJ2-1,TRBV7-2,TGTGCCAGCAGCTTAGTAGGGTTAGGTGAGCAGTTCTTC,CASSLVGLGEQFF